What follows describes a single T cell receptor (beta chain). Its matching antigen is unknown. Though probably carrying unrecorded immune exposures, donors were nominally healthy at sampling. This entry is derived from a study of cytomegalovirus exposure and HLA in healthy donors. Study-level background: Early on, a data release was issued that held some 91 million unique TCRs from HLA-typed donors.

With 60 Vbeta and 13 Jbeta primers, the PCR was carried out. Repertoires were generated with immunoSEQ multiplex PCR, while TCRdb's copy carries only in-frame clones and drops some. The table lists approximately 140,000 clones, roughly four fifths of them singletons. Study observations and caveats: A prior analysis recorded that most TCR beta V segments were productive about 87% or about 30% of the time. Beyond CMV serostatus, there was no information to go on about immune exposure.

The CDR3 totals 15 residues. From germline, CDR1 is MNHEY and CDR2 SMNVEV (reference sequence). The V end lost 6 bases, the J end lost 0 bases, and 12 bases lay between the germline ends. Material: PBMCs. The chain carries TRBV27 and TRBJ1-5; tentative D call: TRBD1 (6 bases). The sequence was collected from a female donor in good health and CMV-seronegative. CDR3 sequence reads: CASRPARGSNQPQHF. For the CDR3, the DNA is TGTGCCAGCAGGCCAGCCAGGGGTAGCAATCAGCCCCAGCATTTT.